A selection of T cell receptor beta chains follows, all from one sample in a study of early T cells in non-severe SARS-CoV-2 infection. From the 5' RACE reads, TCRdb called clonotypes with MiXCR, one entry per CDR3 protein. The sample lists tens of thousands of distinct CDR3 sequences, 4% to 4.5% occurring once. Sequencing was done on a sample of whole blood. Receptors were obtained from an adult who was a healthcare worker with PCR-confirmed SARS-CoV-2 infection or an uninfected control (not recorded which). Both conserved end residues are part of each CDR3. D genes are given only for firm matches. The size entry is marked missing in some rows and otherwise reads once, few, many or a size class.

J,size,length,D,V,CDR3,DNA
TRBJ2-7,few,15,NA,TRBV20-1,CSARDASGRHYEQYF,TGCAGTGCTAGAGATGCCAGCGGGCGCCACTACGAGCAGTACTTC
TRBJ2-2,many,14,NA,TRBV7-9,CASSLSTNTGELFF,TGTGCCAGCAGCTTAAGCACGAACACCGGGGAGCTGTTTTTT
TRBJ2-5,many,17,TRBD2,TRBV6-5,CASSPPGGLAGKETQYF,TGTGCCAGCAGCCCCCCCGGCGGACTAGCGGGAAAAGAGACCCAGTACTTC
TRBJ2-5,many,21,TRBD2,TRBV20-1,CSAETSGRGVRRVRGQETQYF,TGCAGTGCGGAGACTAGCGGGAGAGGGGTAAGGAGAGTGCGAGGCCAAGAGACCCAGTACTTC
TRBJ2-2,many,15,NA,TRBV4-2,CASSQGALNTGELFF,TGTGCCAGCAGCCAAGGGGCCCTTAACACCGGGGAGCTGTTTTTT
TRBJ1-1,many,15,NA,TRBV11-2,CASSFLTYGRAEAFF,TGTGCCAGCAGCTTTCTCACCTACGGCAGGGCGGAAGCTTTCTTT
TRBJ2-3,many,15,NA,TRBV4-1,CASSRETRDTDTQYF,TGCGCCAGCAGCCGCGAAACCCGAGACACAGATACGCAGTATTTT
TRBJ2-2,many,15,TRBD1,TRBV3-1,CASSRRQGPPGELFF,TGTGCCAGCAGCCGAAGACAGGGTCCTCCCGGGGAGCTGTTTTTT
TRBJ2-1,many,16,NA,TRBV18,CASSPPAQASYNEQFF,TGTGCCAGCTCACCACCGGCACAGGCCTCCTACAATGAGCAGTTCTTC
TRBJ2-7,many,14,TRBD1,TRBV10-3,CAIRPGQNLYEQYF,TGTGCCATCAGACCGGGACAGAACCTCTACGAGCAGTACTTC
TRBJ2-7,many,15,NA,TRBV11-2,CASRRQGVSSYEQYF,TGTGCCAGCAGGAGGCAAGGGGTATCCTCCTACGAGCAGTACTTC
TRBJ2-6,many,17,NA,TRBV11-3,CASSPTRGSPGANVLTF,TGTGCCAGCAGCCCGACGAGAGGGTCTCCGGGGGCCAACGTCCTGACTTTC
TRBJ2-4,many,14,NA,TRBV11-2,CASSQGPFKNIQYF,TGTGCCAGCAGCCAGGGGCCATTCAAAAACATTCAGTACTTC
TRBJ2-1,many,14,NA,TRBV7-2,CASSFGHIYNEQFF,TGTGCCAGCAGCTTCGGTCACATCTACAATGAGCAGTTCTTC
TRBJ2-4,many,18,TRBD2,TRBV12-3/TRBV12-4,CASSLRGGRTRGTNIQYF,TGTGCCAGCAGCCTCCGGGGGGGGCGCACCCGGGGAACAAACATTCAGTACTTC
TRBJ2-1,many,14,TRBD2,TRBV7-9,CASSLTDQTSGRTF,TGTGCCAGCAGCTTGACAGATCAGACTAGCGGGAGGACTTTC
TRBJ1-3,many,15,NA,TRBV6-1,CASSEAAFSGNTIYF,TGTGCCAGCAGTGAGGCGGCTTTCTCTGGAAACACCATATATTTT
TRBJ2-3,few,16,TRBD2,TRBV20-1,CSASDPAGGRTDTQYF,TGCAGTGCTAGCGATCCAGCGGGGGGGCGCACAGATACGCAGTATTTT
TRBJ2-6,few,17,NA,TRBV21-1,CASNPGQCYSGANVLTF,TGTGCCAGCAACCCGGGACAGTGCTACTCTGGGGCCAACGTCCTGACTTTC
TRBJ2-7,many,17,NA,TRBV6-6,CASSYSLRSNPSYEQYF,TGTGCCAGCAGTTACTCGCTGAGGTCAAACCCTTCCTACGAGCAGTACTTC
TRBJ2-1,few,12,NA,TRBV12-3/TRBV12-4,CASGRVGNEQFF,TGTGCCAGCGGCAGGGTTGGCAATGAGCAGTTCTTC
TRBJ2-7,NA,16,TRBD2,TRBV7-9,CASSLVPTSATYEQYF,TGTGCCAGCAGCTTAGTCCCGACTAGCGCTACCTACGAGCAGTACTTC
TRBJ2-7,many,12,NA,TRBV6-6,CASSAVGGEQYF,TGTGCCAGCAGTGCCGTAGGGGGTGAGCAGTACTTC
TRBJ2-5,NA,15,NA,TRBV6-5,CASSYSSPGGETQYF,TGTGCCAGCAGTTACTCGAGCCCCGGCGGGGAGACCCAGTACTTC
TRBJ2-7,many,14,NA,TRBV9,CASSVGGTAYEQYF,TGTGCCAGCAGCGTAGGAGGCACCGCCTACGAGCAGTACTTC
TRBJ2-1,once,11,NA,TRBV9,CASGVSNEQFF,TGTGCTAGTGGGGTTAGCAATGAGCAGTTCTTC
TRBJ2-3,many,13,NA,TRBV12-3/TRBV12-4,CASSLRITDTQYF,TGTGCCAGCAGTTTGAGGATCACAGATACGCAGTATTTT
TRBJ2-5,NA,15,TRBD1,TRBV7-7,CASSLGDRAGETQYF,TGTGCTAGCAGCTTGGGCGACAGGGCAGGGGAGACCCAGTACTTC
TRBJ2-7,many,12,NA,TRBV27,CASSSHPYEQYF,TGTGCCAGCAGTTCGCATCCCTACGAGCAGTACTTC